Following are 2 T cell receptor beta chains from one sample sequenced in a study of blood T cell repertoires in COVID-19. Some clones are missing from TCRdb's copy, which holds only in-frame ones; the method was immunoSEQ multiplex PCR. The table shows approximately 530,000 clones, with roughly nine tenths occurring only once. What was sequenced was peripheral blood. All receptors come from a woman in her fifties or sixties with COVID-19, enrolled during active disease.

This chain links TRBV5-1 with TRBJ1-2, with TRBD1 as a possible D gene (5 bases). The CDR3 has 13 amino acids. Germline CDR1 is SGHRS and CDR2 is YFSETQ. V gave up 4 bases and J gave up 6 bases, with 13 bases separating them. CDR3 nucleotides: TGCGCCAGCAGCCCCCCAGGGAGGCATGGCTACACCTTC. Protein sequence: CASSPPGRHGYTF.

This rearrangement joins TRBV10-1 to TRBJ2-1; D unclear. The CDR3 totals 13 residues. V was pared by 0 bases and J by 6 bases, with 6 bases between. Germline CDR1 WNHNN, CDR2 SYGVQD (reference sequence). The CDR3 protein is CASSESVVNEQFF. In nucleotides, the CDR3 is TGCGCCAGCAGTGAGTCAGTAGTCAATGAGCAGTTCTTC.